This entry is about one TCR beta chain. This record comes from a study of CD8 T cells in Susac syndrome. Random hexamers primed reverse transcription of roughly 0.5 to 1 ug RNA. From the immunoSEQ multiplex PCR reads, TCRdb called clonotypes with MiXCR, one entry per CDR3 protein. In the table there are 120,000 or so distinct CDR3 sequences, around 95% of which are singletons. Germline-derived CDR1 and CDR2 are SGHDN and FVKESK. V was trimmed by 1 base and J by 4 bases, leaving 10 bases between them. The CDR3 is made up of 14 amino acids. Sequencing input: CD8+ T cells from PBMCs. The chain joins TRBV14 to TRBJ1-2; D may be TRBD1 (6 bases). This clonotype originated in a human donor with Susac syndrome. CDR3: CASSQVGGGYGYTF. DNA for the CDR3: TGTGCCAGCAGCCAAGTCGGGGGCGGCTATGGCTACACCTTC.